A single sample gave rise to the 17 T cell receptor beta chains below, sequenced in a study of tumor and adjacent non-tumor tissue in lung cancer. The template was RNA from unsorted bulk tissue. This non-tumor lung sample came from over 3 cm beyond the tumor edge. TCRbeta libraries were built with three rounds of nested PCR, modified from ARM-PCR. Using its own MiXCR run on the multiplex PCR reads, TCRdb lists one record per CDR3 protein. In the table there are some 68,000 distinct CDR3 sequences, 76% of which are singletons. Sequencing input: distant non-tumor lung tissue. The receptors come from a man aged 60 to 69 with non-small cell lung cancer.

The chain carries TRBV6-6 and TRBJ1-2; D not resolved. This CDR3 comprises 10 residues. Germline V lookup: CDR1 MNHNY, CDR2 SVGAGI (reference sequence). V was pared by 9 bases and J by 6 bases, with 8 bases between. The CDR3 sequence: CARRLDGYTF. DNA for the CDR3: TGTGCCAGAAGACTTGATGGCTACACCTTC.

This clonotype was recorded many times. The chain employs TRBV11-3 and TRBJ2-1; no clear D. The CDR3 extends over 11 amino acids. The V gene lost 4 bases and the J gene lost 8 bases, with 6 bases spanning the gap. Germline V CDR1 and CDR2: SGHNT, YENEEA. The CDR3 region has the DNA TGTGCCAGCAGCTACTATGATGAGCAGTTCTTC. It is translated as CASSYYDEQFF.

Concerning this clonotype itself: It is likely a read error, because the conserved phenylalanine at the end of the CDR3 is missing. V is TRBV19 and J is TRBJ1-5, with TRBD1 matching over 9 bases. Germline values: CDR1 LNHDA, CDR2 SQIVND (reference sequence). This CDR3 comprises 13 residues. This CDR3 is CATQDRGNQAQHL. The CDR3 nucleotides are TGTGCCACCCAGGACAGGGGTAATCAGGCCCAGCATTTA.

Here the CDR3 reads CASSDRADAQYF. Written as DNA, the CDR3 is TGTGCCAGCAGTGACCGGGCGGATGCACAGTATTTT. The chain combines TRBV28 with TRBJ2-3; no definite D call. The CDR3 extends over 12 amino acids. CDR1 and CDR2 from the germline V gene are MDHEN and SYDVKM. Trimming left V 5 bases short and J 12 bases short, with 15 bases between.

As to this clonotype: At one end, the junction sequence differs from germline, possibly due to a read error. The chain has TRBV28 and TRBJ2-1, with 11 bases identical to TRBD2. Germline CDR1 reads MDHEN; CDR2 reads SYDVKM. CDR3 length equals 19 residues. CDR3 sequence: CAGTPGGGSGRARYSEQFF. The CDR3 DNA sequence: TGTGCCGGCACTCCGGGGGGTGGTAGCGGGAGGGCCCGTTACAGTGAGCAGTTCTTC.

As regards this clonotype: At one end, the junction sequence differs from germline, possibly due to a read error. The genes are TRBV4-1 and TRBJ1-2, with D maybe TRBD1 (5 bases). From germline, CDR1 is MGHRA and CDR2 YSYEKL. CDR3 length: 13 residues. Here the CDR3 DNA reads TGCGCCAGTAGCCAAGACAGCTACTATGGCTACACCTTC. Translated: CASSQDSYYGYTF.

Details on this clonotype: The conserved phenylalanine or tryptophan is not found at the CDR3 terminus, so this likely reflects a read error. The genes are TRBV29-1 and TRBJ2-7; 9 positions match TRBD1. This CDR3 region has 15 residues. V lost 6 bases to trimming and J lost 5 bases; unmatched junction nucleotides: 14. Germline CDR1 reads SQVTM; CDR2 reads ANQGSEA. The CDR3 is CSVTRGGQGSHEQYS. The CDR3 DNA reads as TGCAGCGTAACAAGAGGGGGACAGGGTTCCCACGAGCAGTACTCC.

This clonotype showed up just a few times. This CDR3 is missing its conserved last phenylalanine or tryptophan, likely due to a read error. V and J are TRBV11-3 and TRBJ2-1; 9 bases align to TRBD2. This CDR3 spans 16 amino acids. V was pared by 5 bases and J by 9 bases, with 14 bases of the junction left unmatched. In germline, CDR1 is SGHNT, CDR2 YENEEA. As DNA, the CDR3 is TGTGCCAGCAGCCTCATCCAACTAGCGGGCTTAGGTGAGCAGTTCTCC. As protein: CASSLIQLAGLGEQFS.

A note on this clonotype: It is likely a read error, because the conserved phenylalanine at the end of the CDR3 is missing. The rearrangement links TRBV7-9 to TRBJ1-2; D remains unclear. Germline V gives CDR1 SEHNR, CDR2 FQNEAQ (reference sequence). This CDR3 spans 17 amino acids. The CDR3 DNA sequence: TGTGCCAGCGGCTTAGCGACGGGGTTCGGGGTTCGCAATGGCTACACCCTC. It translates to CASGLATGFGVRNGYTL.

About this clonotype: One end of the junction does not line up with germline, which may come from a read error. The chain combines TRBV6-6 with TRBJ1-1; D remains unclear. The germline V gene encodes CDR1 MNHNY and CDR2 SVGAGI (reference sequence). The CDR3 has 12 residues. CDR3 coding DNA: TGTGTCAGCAGTATGGACTACACTGAAGCTTTCTTT. Its translation is CVSSMDYTEAFF.

This clonotype was observed a few times. With a much larger clone just one base away, this may be a read error. V is TRBV28 and J is TRBJ2-7; TRBD2 might be the D (7 bases). The CDR3 contains 15 residues. V was trimmed by 2 bases and J by 8 bases, leaving 19 bases between them. Looked up from germline, CDR1 is MDHEN and CDR2 is SYDVKM. CDR3 loop: CASSLLGGGVNKQYF. The CDR3 DNA reads as TGTGCCAGCAGTTTACTGGGAGGGGGGGTTAACAAGCAGTACTTC.

This clonotype was picked up a small number of times. The conserved phenylalanine or tryptophan is not found at the CDR3 terminus, so this likely reflects a read error. This chain links TRBV7-9 with TRBJ2-1; 8 bases map to TRBD2. The ends lost 5 bases at V and 5 bases at J; junction bases unmatched: 11. The CDR3 covers 16 residues. Germline V gene data show CDR1 as SEHNR and CDR2 as FQNEAQ (reference sequence). CDR3 sequence: CASSRSGTSVHNEQFL. In DNA form, the CDR3 reads TGTGCCAGCAGCCGCTCCGGGACTAGTGTTCACAATGAGCAGTTCTTA.

The CDR3 DNA reads as TGTGCCAGCACTCCTGGGACTAGCGGGAGGAGGGAGACCCAGTACTTC. Translated, it gives CASTPGTSGRRETQYF. The chain carries TRBV5-4 and TRBJ2-5; TRBD2 aligns across 15 bases. Looked up from germline, CDR1 is SGHNT and CDR2 is YYREEE (reference sequence). J gave up 5 bases and V 6 bases, and 8 bases lay outside the gene matches. This CDR3 has 16 amino acids. The whole variable domain, remainder taken from reference TRBV5-4 and TRBJ2-5, is ETGVTQSPTHLIKTRGQQVTLRCSSQSGHNTVSWYQQALGQGPQFIFQYYREEENGRGNFPPRFSGLQFPNYSSELNVNALELDDSALYLCASTPGTSGRRETQYFGPGTRLLVL.

For this clonotype: Given the absence of the conserved phenylalanine or tryptophan at the CDR3 end, a read error is likely. This chain joins TRBV12-3 or TRBV12-4 and TRBJ2-1, with a possible D match to TRBD2 (6 bases). The length of the CDR3 is 15 residues. CDR3 sequence (DNA): TGTACCAGCAGTTTCCCTCGGCGGGACCCCAATGAGCAGTTCTTA. Translating it yields CTSSFPRRDPNEQFL.

The chain employs TRBV12-3 or TRBV12-4 and TRBJ2-5, with TRBD2 as a possible D gene (5 bases). CDR3 length: 15 amino acids. Trimming left V 9 bases short and J 9 bases short, with 26 bases between. In nucleotides, the CDR3 is TGTGCCAGGAGCCCGCCGCCTAGTGAATCGGAGGCCCAGTACTTC. Translation gives CARSPPPSESEAQYF.

This sequence joins TRBV6-1 and TRBJ1-1; 9 positions match TRBD1. The CDR3 totals 15 residues. V was clipped by 6 bases and J by 4 bases; unmatched bases: 9. Looked up from germline, CDR1 is MNHNS and CDR2 is SASEGT. CDR3 bases: TGTGCCAGCAGCGGGGACAGGGTAGGGAGCACTGAAGCTTTCTTT. Translated, it gives CASSGDRVGSTEAFF.

Note on this clonotype: This may be a read error, as it is one base from a much larger clone. This sequence joins TRBV20-1 and TRBJ1-4; D call uncertain. The germline V gene has CDR1 DFQATT and CDR2 SNEGSKA (reference sequence). CDR3 length equals 14 residues. CDR3 in amino acids: CSTSQTGTNEKLFF. The CDR3 DNA reads TGCAGTACTAGCCAGACGGGGACTAATGAAAAACTGTTTTTT.